Listed below are T cell receptor beta chains from one sample, sequenced in a study of T cell responses to AZD1222 COVID-19 vaccine. Sequencing was performed with immunoSEQ multiplex PCR; in TCRdb, only in-frame clones are kept and a portion is missing. Among 130,000 or so clones listed, about 85% were seen once. The input for sequencing was peripheral blood, taken 28 days after the second AZD1222 dose. The receptors here all came from an adult who received the AZD1222 COVID-19 vaccine. Each CDR3 is given with its conserved first and last residue. Each record gives: clone size, J gene, V gene, D gene, CDR3 protein, CDR3 DNA. A D gene is named only where the DNA matches it firmly. A clone size is listed for some rows: how often the clone was seen (once, few, many), or a class if it is expanded.

- | TRBJ2-3 | TRBV30 | - | CAWSGTSTGDTQYF | TGTGCCTGGAGTGGTACGTCGACAGGAGATACGCAGTATTTT
- | TRBJ2-7 | TRBV30 | - | CAWSLRRISYEQYF | TGTGCCTGGAGTCTCCGCCGGATATCCTACGAGCAGTACTTC
- | TRBJ2-3 | TRBV13 | TRBD1 | CASSSDRVVDTQYF | TGTGCCAGCAGCTCGGACAGGGTCGTAGATACGCAGTATTTT
- | TRBJ1-2 | TRBV5-6 | - | CATPIPYGYTF | TGTGCCACCCCCATTCCTTATGGCTACACCTTC
once | TRBJ1-2 | TRBV4-3 | - | CASSQDRGRNTHTF | TGCGCCAGCAGCCAAGATCGAGGCAGAAATACCCACACCTTC
- | TRBJ2-5 | TRBV18 | TRBD2 | CASSPTSGEETQYF | TGTGCCAGCTCACCGACTAGCGGGGAGGAGACCCAGTACTTC
- | TRBJ1-2 | TRBV11-2 | - | CASSLGPLDGYTF | TGTGCCAGCAGCCTAGGGCCCTTAGATGGCTACACCTTC
- | TRBJ1-1 | TRBV11-1 | - | CASTRERQLNTEAFF | TGTGCCAGCACCCGGGAAAGACAGTTGAACACTGAAGCTTTCTTT
medium-sized | TRBJ1-1 | TRBV18 | TRBD1 | CASSPGQGKNTEAFF | TGTGCCAGCTCACCGGGACAGGGAAAAAACACTGAAGCTTTCTTT
many | TRBJ1-1 | TRBV15 | - | CATGPGGSSRTEAFF | TGTGCCACCGGTCCTGGGGGGAGTAGTCGCACTGAAGCTTTCTTT
- | TRBJ2-3 | TRBV5-1 | - | CASSLVVEADTQYF | TGCGCCAGCAGCTTGGTTGTGGAGGCAGATACGCAGTATTTT
- | TRBJ2-1 | TRBV7-2 | - | CASSLDRGRNNEQFF | TGTGCCAGCAGCTTAGACCGGGGCAGAAACAATGAGCAGTTCTTC
- | TRBJ2-7 | TRBV5-4 | TRBD1 | CASTRTGTYEQYF | TGTGCCAGCACCCGGACAGGGACCTACGAGCAGTACTTC
- | TRBJ1-2 | TRBV6-5 | - | CASSHRDNPFGGYTF | TGTGCCAGCAGTCACCGGGACAACCCCTTCGGGGGCTACACCTTC
- | TRBJ1-2 | TRBV4-2 | - | CASSQDPTGSGYTF | TGTGCCAGCAGCCAAGATCCGACAGGCTCTGGCTACACCTTC